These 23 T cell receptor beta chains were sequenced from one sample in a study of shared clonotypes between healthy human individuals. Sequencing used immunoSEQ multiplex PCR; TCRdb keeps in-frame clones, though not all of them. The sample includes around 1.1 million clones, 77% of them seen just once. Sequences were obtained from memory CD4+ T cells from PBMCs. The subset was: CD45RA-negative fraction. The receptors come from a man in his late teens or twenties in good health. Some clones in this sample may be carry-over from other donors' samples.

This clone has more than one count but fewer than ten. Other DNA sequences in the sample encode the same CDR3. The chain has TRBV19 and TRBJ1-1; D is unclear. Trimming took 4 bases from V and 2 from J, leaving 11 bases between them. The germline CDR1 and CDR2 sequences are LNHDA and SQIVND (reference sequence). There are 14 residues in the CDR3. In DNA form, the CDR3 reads TGTGCCAGTAGTAGGCGGCAGTTCAACACTGAAGCTTTCTTT. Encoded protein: CASSRRQFNTEAFF. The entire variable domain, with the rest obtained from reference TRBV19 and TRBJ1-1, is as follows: DGGITQSPKYLFRKEGQNVTLSCEQNLNHDAMYWYRQDPGQGLRLIYYSQIVNDFQKGDIAEGYSVSREKKESFPLTVTSAQKNPTAFYLCASSRRQFNTEAFFGQGTRLTVV.

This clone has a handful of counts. The DNA of the CDR3 is TGTGCCAGCAGTTTAGCTTCACAGGGGGCTGGAGAGCAGTTCTTC. It yields the protein CASSLASQGAGEQFF. The V call is TRBV28, the J call TRBJ2-1; 9 nucleotides match TRBD1. V was clipped by 2 bases and J by 10 bases; unmatched bases: 9. Per the germline V gene, CDR1 is MDHEN and CDR2 is SYDVKM. This CDR3 has 15 residues.

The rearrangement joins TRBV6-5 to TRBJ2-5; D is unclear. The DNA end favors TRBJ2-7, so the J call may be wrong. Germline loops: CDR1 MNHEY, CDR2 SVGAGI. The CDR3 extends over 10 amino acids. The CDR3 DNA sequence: TGTGCCGGCTCGGGCTACGAGCAGTACTTC. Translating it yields CAGSGYEQYF.

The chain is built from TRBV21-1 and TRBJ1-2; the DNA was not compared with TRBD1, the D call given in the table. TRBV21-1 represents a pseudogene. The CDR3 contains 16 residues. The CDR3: CASSQGDRTIECGYTF. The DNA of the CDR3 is TGTGCCAGCAGCCAGGGGGATAGGACAATTGAGTGTGGCTACACCTTC.

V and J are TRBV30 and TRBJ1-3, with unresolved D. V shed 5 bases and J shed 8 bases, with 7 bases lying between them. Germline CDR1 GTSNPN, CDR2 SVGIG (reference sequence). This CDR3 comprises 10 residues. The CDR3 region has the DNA TGTGCCTGGGCTTGGGACACCATATATTTT. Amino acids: CAWAWDTIYF.

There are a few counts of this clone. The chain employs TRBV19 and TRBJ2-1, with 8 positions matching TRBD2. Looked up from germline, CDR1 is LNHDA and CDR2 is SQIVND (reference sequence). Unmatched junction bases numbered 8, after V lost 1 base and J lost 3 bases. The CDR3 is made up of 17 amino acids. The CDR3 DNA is TGTGCCAGTAGTATAGGGGGGGGACTAGTAGTCTACAATGAGCAGTTCTTC. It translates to CASSIGGGLVVYNEQFF.

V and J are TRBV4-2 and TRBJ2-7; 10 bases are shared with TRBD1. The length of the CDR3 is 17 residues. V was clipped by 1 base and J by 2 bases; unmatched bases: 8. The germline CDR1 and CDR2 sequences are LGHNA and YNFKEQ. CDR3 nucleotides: TGTGCCAGCAGCCAAGCCGGGACAGGGGCATCCGCCTACGAGCAGTACTTC. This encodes CASSQAGTGASAYEQYF.

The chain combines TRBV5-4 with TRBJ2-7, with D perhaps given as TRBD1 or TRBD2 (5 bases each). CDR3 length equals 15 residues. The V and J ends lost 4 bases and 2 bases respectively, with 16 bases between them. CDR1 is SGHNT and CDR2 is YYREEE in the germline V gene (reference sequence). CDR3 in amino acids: CASSPRRDGAYEQYF. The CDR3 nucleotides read TGTGCCAGCAGCCCGAGACGGGACGGAGCCTACGAGCAGTACTTC.

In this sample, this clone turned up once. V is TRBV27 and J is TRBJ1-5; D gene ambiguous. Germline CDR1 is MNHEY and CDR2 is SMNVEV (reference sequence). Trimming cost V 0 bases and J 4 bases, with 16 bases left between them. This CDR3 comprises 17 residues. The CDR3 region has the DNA TGTGCCAGCAGTTTATCGAGGGCGGGCCAACTGAATCAGCCCCAGCATTTT. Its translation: CASSLSRAGQLNQPQHF.

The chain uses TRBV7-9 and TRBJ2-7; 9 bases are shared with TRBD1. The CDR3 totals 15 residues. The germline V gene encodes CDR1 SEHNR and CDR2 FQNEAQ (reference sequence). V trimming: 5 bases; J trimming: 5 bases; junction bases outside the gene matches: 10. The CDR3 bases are TGTGCCAGCAGCACTCGACTGACAGGGGGTAACGAGCAGTACTTC. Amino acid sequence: CASSTRLTGGNEQYF.

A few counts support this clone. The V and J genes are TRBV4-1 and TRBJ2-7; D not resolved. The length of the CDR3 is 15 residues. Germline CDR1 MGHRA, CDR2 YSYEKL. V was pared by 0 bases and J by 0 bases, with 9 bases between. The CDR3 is CASSQDFHTSYEQYF. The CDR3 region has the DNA TGCGCCAGCAGCCAAGATTTCCATACCTCCTACGAGCAGTACTTC.

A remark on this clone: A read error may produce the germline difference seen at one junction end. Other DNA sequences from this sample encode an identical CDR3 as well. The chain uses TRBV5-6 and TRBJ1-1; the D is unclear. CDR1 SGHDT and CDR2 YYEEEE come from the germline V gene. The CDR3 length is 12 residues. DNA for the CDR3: TGTGCCAGCAGCTCTACGAACACTGAAGCCTTCTTT. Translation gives CASSSTNTEAFF.

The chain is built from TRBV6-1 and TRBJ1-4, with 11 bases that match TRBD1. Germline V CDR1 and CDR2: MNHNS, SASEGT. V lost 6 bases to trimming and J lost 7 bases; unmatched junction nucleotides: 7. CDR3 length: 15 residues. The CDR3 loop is CASSARGQGAEKLFF. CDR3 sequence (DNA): TGTGCCAGCAGCGCCCGAGGACAGGGGGCTGAAAAACTGTTTTTT.

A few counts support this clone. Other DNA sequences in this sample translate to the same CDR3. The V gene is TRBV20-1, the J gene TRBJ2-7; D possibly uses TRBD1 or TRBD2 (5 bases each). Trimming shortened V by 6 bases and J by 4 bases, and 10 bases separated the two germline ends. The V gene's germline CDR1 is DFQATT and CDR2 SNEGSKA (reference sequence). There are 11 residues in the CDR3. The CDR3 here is CSAPRGYEQYF. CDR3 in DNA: TGCAGTGCGCCGAGGGGTTACGAGCAGTACTTC.

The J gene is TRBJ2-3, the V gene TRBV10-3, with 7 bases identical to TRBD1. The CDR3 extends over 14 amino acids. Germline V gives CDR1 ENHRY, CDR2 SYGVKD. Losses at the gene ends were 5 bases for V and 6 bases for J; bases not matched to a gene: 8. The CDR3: CAISTWDSSDTQYF. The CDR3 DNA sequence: TGTGCCATCAGTACCTGGGACAGCTCCGATACGCAGTATTTT.

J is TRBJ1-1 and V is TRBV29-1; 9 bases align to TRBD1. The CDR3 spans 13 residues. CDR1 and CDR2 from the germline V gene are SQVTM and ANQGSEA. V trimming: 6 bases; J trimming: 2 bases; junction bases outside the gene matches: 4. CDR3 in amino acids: CSVDTGGNTEAFF. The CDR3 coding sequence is TGCAGCGTAGACACAGGGGGCAACACTGAAGCTTTCTTT.

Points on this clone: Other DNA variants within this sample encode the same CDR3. DNA for the CDR3: TGTGCCAGCAGTGGAAGCTACGAGCAGTACTTC. Protein: CASSGSYEQYF. The rearrangement uses TRBV2 and TRBJ2-7; D gene unclear. V was shortened by 4 bases and J by 3 bases, with 4 bases between the two germline ends. Germline V gives CDR1 SNHLY, CDR2 FYNNEI. This CDR3 region has 11 residues.

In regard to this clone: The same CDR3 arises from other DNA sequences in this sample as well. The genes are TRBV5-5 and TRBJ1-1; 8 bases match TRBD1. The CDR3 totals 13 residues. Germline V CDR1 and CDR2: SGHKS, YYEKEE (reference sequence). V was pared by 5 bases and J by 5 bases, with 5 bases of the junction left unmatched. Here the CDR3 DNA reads TGTGCCAGCAGTCCCGACAGGGGTACTGAAGCTTTCTTT. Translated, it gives CASSPDRGTEAFF. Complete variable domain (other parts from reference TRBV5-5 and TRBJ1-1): DAGVTQSPTHLIKTRGQQVTLRCSPISGHKSVSWYQQVLGQGPQFIFQYYEKEERGRGNFPDRFSARQFPNYSSELNVNALLLGDSALYLCASSPDRGTEAFFGQGTRLTVV.

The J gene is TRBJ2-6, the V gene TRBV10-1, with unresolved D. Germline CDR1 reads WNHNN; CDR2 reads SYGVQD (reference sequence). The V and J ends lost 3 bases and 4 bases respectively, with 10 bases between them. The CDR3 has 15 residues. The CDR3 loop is CASSDPGLGANVLTF. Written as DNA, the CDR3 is TGCGCCAGCAGTGATCCGGGCTTGGGGGCCAACGTCCTGACTTTC.

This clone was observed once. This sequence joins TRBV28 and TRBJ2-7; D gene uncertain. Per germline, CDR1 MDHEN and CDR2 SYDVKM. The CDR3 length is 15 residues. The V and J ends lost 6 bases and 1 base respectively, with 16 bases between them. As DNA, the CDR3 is TGTGCCAGCAGAGAAAAGGACCGAGCTTCCTACGAGCAGTACTTC. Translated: CASREKDRASYEQYF.

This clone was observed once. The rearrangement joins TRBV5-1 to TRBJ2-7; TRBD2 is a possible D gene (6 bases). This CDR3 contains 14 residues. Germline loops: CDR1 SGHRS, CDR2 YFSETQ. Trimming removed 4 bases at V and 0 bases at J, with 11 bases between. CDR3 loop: CASSRDSISYEQYF. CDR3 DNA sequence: TGCGCCAGCAGCCGGGACTCGATCTCCTACGAGCAGTACTTC.

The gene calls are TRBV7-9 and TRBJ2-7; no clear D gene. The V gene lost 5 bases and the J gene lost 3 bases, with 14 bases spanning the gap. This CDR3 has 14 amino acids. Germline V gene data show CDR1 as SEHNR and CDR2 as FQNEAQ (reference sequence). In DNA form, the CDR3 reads TGTGCCAGCAGCCCTCTTGCGACCAGCTACGAGCAGTACTTC. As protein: CASSPLATSYEQYF.

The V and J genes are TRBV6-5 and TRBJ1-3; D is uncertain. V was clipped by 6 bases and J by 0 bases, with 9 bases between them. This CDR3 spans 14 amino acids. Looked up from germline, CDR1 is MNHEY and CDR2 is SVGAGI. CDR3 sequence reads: CASSPAYSGNTIYF. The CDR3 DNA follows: TGTGCCAGCAGCCCCGCGTACTCTGGAAACACCATATATTTT.